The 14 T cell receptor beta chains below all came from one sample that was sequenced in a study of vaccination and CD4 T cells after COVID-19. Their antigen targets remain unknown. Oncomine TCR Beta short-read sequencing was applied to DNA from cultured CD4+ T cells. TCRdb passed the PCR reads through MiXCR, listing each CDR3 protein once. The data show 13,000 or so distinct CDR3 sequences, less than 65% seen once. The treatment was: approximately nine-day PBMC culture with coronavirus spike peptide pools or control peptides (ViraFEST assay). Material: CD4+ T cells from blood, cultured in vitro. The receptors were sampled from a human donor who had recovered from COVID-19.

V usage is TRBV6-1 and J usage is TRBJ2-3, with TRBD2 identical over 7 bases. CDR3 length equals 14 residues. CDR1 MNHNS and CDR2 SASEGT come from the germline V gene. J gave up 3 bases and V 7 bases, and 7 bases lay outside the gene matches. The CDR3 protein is CASTRTSFTDTQYF. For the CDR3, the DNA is TGTGCCAGCACGCGGACTAGTTTTACAGATACGCAGTATTTT.

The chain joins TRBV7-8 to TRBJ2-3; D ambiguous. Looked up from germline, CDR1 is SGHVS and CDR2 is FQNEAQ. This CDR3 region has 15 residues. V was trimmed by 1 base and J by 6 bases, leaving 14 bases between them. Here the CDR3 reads CASSLDIGKRDTQYF. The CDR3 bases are TGTGCCAGCAGCTTAGATATAGGGAAGAGGGATACGCAGTATTTT.

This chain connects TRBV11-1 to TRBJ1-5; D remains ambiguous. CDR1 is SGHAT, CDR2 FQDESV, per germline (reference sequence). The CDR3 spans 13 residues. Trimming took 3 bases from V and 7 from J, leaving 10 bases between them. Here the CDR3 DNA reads TGTGCCAGCAGCTTTACCTCGGGACAGCCCCAGCATTTT. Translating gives CASSFTSGQPQHF.

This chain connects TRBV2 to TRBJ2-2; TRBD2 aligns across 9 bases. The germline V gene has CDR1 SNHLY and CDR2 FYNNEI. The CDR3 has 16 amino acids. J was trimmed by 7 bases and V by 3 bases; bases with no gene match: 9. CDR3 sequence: CASSEGGRAIIGELFF. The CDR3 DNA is TGTGCCAGCAGTGAGGGCGGGAGGGCGATTATCGGGGAGCTGTTTTTT.

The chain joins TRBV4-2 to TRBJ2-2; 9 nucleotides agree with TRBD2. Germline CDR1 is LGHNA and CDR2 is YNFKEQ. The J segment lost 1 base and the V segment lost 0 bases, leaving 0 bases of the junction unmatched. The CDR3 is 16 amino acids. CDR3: CASSQEAGGNTGELFF. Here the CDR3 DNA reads TGTGCCAGCAGCCAAGAAGCGGGAGGGAACACCGGGGAGCTGTTTTTT.

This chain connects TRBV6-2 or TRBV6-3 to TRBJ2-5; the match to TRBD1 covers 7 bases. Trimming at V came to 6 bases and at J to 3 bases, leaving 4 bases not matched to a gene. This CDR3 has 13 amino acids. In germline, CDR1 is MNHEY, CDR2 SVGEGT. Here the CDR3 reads CASSSGQEETQYF. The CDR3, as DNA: TGTGCCAGCAGCTCCGGACAGGAAGAGACCCAGTACTTC.

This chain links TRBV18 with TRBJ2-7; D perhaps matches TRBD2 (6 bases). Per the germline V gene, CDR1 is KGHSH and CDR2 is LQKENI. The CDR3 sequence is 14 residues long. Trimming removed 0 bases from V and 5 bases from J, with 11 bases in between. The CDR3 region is CASSPPTRSHEQYF. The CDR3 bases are TGTGCCAGCTCACCACCGACTAGGAGCCACGAGCAGTACTTC.

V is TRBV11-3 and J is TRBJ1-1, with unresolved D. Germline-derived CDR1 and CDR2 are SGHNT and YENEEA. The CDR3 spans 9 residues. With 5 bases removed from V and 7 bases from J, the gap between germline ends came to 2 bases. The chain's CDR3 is CASSVEAFF. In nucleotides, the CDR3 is TGTGCCAGCAGCGTTGAAGCTTTCTTT.

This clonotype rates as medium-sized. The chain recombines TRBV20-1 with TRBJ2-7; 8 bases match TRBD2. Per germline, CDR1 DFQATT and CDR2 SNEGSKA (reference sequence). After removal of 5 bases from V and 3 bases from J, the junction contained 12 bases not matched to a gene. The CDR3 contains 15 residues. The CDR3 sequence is CSAGLPLADHYEQYF. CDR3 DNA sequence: TGCAGTGCTGGACTCCCACTAGCGGACCACTACGAGCAGTACTTC.

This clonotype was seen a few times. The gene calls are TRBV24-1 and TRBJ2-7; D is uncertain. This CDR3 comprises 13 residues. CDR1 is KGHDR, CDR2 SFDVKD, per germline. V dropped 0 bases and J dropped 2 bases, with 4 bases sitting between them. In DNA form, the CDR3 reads TGTGCCACCAGTGATTTGGGGACCTACGAGCAGTACTTC. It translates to CATSDLGTYEQYF.

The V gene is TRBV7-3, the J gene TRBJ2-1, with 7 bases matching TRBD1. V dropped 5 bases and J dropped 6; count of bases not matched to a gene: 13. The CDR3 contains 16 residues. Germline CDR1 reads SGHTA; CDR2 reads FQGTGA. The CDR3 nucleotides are TGTGCCAGCAGCCCCCAGCGAGGGACAGTGGGCAATGAGCAGTTCTTC. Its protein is CASSPQRGTVGNEQFF.

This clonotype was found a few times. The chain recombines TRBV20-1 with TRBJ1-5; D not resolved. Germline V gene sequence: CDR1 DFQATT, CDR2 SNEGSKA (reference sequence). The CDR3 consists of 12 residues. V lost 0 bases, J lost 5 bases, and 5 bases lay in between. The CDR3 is CSARDADQPQHF. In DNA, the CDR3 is TGCAGTGCTAGAGATGCAGATCAGCCCCAGCATTTT.

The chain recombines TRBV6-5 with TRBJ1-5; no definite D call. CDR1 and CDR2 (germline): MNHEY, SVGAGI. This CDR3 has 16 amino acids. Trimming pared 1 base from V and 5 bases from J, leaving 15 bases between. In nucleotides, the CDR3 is TGTGCCAGCAGTTACTACGACGGCGCCTTGGATCAGCCCCAGCATTTT. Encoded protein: CASSYYDGALDQPQHF.

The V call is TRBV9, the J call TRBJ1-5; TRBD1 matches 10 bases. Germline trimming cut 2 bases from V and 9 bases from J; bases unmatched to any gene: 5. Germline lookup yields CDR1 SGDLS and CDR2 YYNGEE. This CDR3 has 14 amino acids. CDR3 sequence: CASSVGTGEWPQHF. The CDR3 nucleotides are TGTGCCAGCAGCGTCGGGACAGGGGAATGGCCCCAGCATTTT.